A single sample gave rise to the 23 T cell receptor beta chains below, sequenced in a study of CD8 T cells in Susac syndrome. Random hexamers primed reverse transcription of about 0.45 to 1 ug RNA. One entry per CDR3 protein results from TCRdb running MiXCR on the immunoSEQ multiplex PCR reads. The data contain 170,000 or so distinct CDR3 sequences, 95% to 97% of them singletons. The specimen was CD4+ T cells from PBMCs. These receptors were obtained from a human donor with Susac syndrome.

The rearrangement joins TRBV12-3 or TRBV12-4 to TRBJ2-5; D uncertain. CDR3 size: 13 residues. Trimming pared 0 bases from V and 7 bases from J, leaving 9 bases between. The CDR3 DNA sequence: TGTGCCAGCAGTTTAGCGCTCTTCGGGACCCAGTACTTC. It translates to CASSLALFGTQYF.

The chain is built from TRBV7-9 and TRBJ2-1; TRBD2 agrees at 14 bases. The ends lost 5 bases at V and 10 bases at J; junction bases unmatched: 10. Germline assignment: CDR1 SEHNR and CDR2 FQNEAQ (reference sequence). The CDR3 runs to 16 residues. The CDR3 DNA follows: TGTGCCAGCAGCCCTTGGACTAGCGGGGGGCCCGGAGAGCAGTTCTTC. It specifies CASSPWTSGGPGEQFF.

The genes are TRBV28 and TRBJ1-6; D is unclear. The CDR3 contains 13 residues. CDR1 MDHEN and CDR2 SYDVKM come from the germline V gene. V lost 7 bases and J lost 13, with 17 bases in between. CDR3 DNA sequence: TGTGCCAGCATCCCCGCCCCGGGCGGTCCCCTCCACTTT. This encodes CASIPAPGGPLHF. The variable domain in full, completed from reference TRBV28 and TRBJ1-6, reads DVKVTQSSRYLVKRTGEKVFLECVQDMDHENMFWYRQDPGLGLRLIYFSYDVKMKEKGDIPEGYSVSREKKERFSLILESASTNQTSMYLCASIPAPGGPLHFGNGTRLTVT.

The chain couples TRBV12-3 or TRBV12-4 to TRBJ2-2; possibly TRBD2 for D (5 bases). Trimming took off 3 bases at V and 9 bases at J, with 8 bases between the two ends. The CDR3 loop spans 12 amino acids. The CDR3 here is CASSFAGRELFF. CDR3 bases: TGTGCCAGCAGTTTTGCGGGCCGGGAGCTGTTTTTT.

The rearrangement links TRBV30 to TRBJ1-5; no firm D call. The ends were cut back, 5 bases at V and 2 bases at J, with 13 bases in the middle. Per germline, CDR1 GTSNPN and CDR2 SVGIG (reference sequence). The CDR3 has 14 residues. The DNA for the CDR3 is TGTGCCTGGGCGAAGGATACCGGCAATCAGCCCCAGCATTTT. It is translated as CAWAKDTGNQPQHF.

The rearrangement links TRBV20-1 to TRBJ2-3; possibly TRBD2 for D (5 bases). Germline V lookup: CDR1 DFQATT, CDR2 SNEGSKA (reference sequence). The ends were cut back, 6 bases at V and 4 bases at J, with 14 bases in the middle. The CDR3 consists of 13 residues. CDR3 in amino acids: CSALTRGPDTQYF. In DNA form, the CDR3 reads TGCAGTGCCCTGACGAGAGGGCCAGATACGCAGTATTTT.

The rearrangement joins TRBV20-1 to TRBJ2-7; D gene unclear. Germline assignment: CDR1 DFQATT and CDR2 SNEGSKA (reference sequence). The CDR3 has 12 residues. Between the trimmed V and J ends, which lost 5 bases and 6 bases, there was a span of 14 bases. CDR3 sequence (DNA): TGCAGTGCTCCTCTGAAGGGAATCGAGCAGTACTTC. It encodes CSAPLKGIEQYF.

The gene calls are TRBV24-1 and TRBJ2-5; 7 positions agree with TRBD1. V gave up 9 bases and J gave up 1 base; unmatched junction bases: 4. CDR1 and CDR2 (germline): KGHDR, SFDVKD. The CDR3 runs 13 residues. CDR3 amino acids: CATGDSSQETQYF. The DNA for the CDR3 is TGTGCCACCGGGGACAGCTCCCAAGAGACCCAGTACTTC.

V usage is TRBV15 and J usage is TRBJ2-1, with no clear D. This CDR3 region has 13 residues. Germline lookup yields CDR1 LNHNV and CDR2 YYDKDF (reference sequence). Trimming removed 4 bases at V and 6 bases at J, with 10 bases between. The CDR3 bases are TGTGCCACCAGCACCCGACTCGCCAATGAGCAGTTCTTC. The encoded protein is CATSTRLANEQFF. The complete variable domain, with remaining parts taken from reference TRBV15 and TRBJ2-1, reads DAMVIQNPRYQVTQFGKPVTLSCSQTLNHNVMYWYQQKSSQAPKLLFHYYDKDFNNEADTPDNFQSRRPNTSFCFLDIRSPGLGDTAMYLCATSTRLANEQFFGPGTRLTVL.

The V call is TRBV9, the J call TRBJ2-1, with D tentatively TRBD1 or TRBD2 (6 bases each). This CDR3 has 16 amino acids. Trimming removed 4 bases from V and 10 bases from J, with 24 bases in between. The germline V gene has CDR1 SGDLS and CDR2 YYNGEE. CDR3: CASSPQPGLLGGEQFF. The CDR3 DNA follows: TGTGCCAGCAGCCCCCAGCCGGGACTCCTGGGGGGCGAGCAGTTCTTC.

The rearrangement joins TRBV28 to TRBJ2-1; 10 bases fit TRBD2. CDR1 MDHEN and CDR2 SYDVKM come from the germline V gene. The CDR3 has 15 amino acids. V was clipped by 6 bases and J by 2 bases; unmatched bases: 4. CDR3 sequence (DNA): TGTGCCAGCAGCCTGACTAGCGGGCCCTACAATGAGCAGTTCTTC. Amino acids: CASSLTSGPYNEQFF.

The V call is TRBV25-1, the J call TRBJ2-1; D is uncertain. Looked up from germline, CDR1 is MGHDK and CDR2 is SYGVNS. V lost 1 base and J 8 bases, leaving 6 bases between the germline ends. This CDR3 contains 12 residues. Here the CDR3 reads CASSELRDEQFF. The CDR3 coding sequence is TGTGCCAGCAGTGAATTAAGGGATGAGCAGTTCTTC. Filled out from reference TRBV25-1 and TRBJ2-1, the complete variable domain reads EADIYQTPRYLVIGTGKKITLECSQTMGHDKMYWYQQDPGMELHLIHYSYGVNSTEKGDLSSESTVSRIRTEHFPLTLESARPSHTSQYLCASSELRDEQFFGPGTRLTVL.

CDR3 protein: CSVSESSGNTIYF. In DNA form, the CDR3 reads TGCAGCGTCTCAGAGAGCTCTGGAAACACCATATATTTT. The gene calls are TRBV29-1 and TRBJ1-3, with D hard to call. Per the germline V gene, CDR1 is SQVTM and CDR2 is ANQGSEA. The V gene lost 6 bases and the J gene lost 0 bases, with 9 bases spanning the gap. The CDR3 is made up of 13 amino acids.

This chain joins TRBV6-5 and TRBJ2-5; the D is unclear. Trimming shortened V by 6 bases and J by 4 bases, and 12 bases separated the two germline ends. The CDR3 has 13 amino acids. The V gene's germline CDR1 is MNHEY and CDR2 SVGAGI. CDR3 sequence reads: CASRGAARETQYF. CDR3 nucleotides: TGTGCCAGCAGGGGCGCGGCGCGAGAGACCCAGTACTTC.

The genes are TRBV29-1 and TRBJ2-1, with TRBD2 matching over 12 bases. This CDR3 region has 15 residues. Trimming took 7 bases from V and 5 from J; bases not matched to a gene: 9. The germline V gene has CDR1 SQVTM and CDR2 ANQGSEA. CDR3 loop: CSAGGGLAGHNEQFF. The CDR3 coding sequence is TGCAGCGCGGGAGGGGGACTAGCGGGCCACAATGAGCAGTTCTTC.

The gene calls are TRBV5-1 and TRBJ1-1, with 12 nucleotides matching TRBD1. This CDR3 has 16 amino acids. V shed 0 bases, J shed 7 bases, and the junction held 7 bases outside the gene matches. Germline V lookup: CDR1 SGHRS, CDR2 YFSETQ. The CDR3 bases are TGCGCCAGCAGCTTGGAAGGGACAGGGGGCAGGGGTGAAGCTTTCTTT. Residues: CASSLEGTGGRGEAFF.

V gene TRBV25-1 combines with J gene TRBJ2-4; weak D call: TRBD1 (5 bases). V shed 2 bases and J shed 4 bases, with 12 bases lying between them. CDR3 length: 15 residues. CDR1 is MGHDK, CDR2 SYGVNS, per germline. DNA for the CDR3: TGTGCCAGCAGTGAAGGAAAGAACAGGAAAAACATTCAGTACTTC. Its protein is CASSEGKNRKNIQYF.

The V gene is TRBV3-1, the J gene TRBJ1-5; 8 positions match TRBD1. The CDR3 contains 15 residues. V was clipped by 1 base and J by 6 bases; unmatched bases: 5. The germline CDR1 and CDR2 sequences are LGHDT and YNNKEL (reference sequence). CDR3 nucleotides: TGTGCCAGCAGCCAAGGTGGGACAGGCCTTCAGCCCCAGCATTTT. Amino acids: CASSQGGTGLQPQHF.

V usage is TRBV20-1 and J usage is TRBJ1-6; tentative D call: TRBD1 (5 bases). V lost 2 bases and J 8 bases, leaving 13 bases between the germline ends. From germline, CDR1 is DFQATT and CDR2 SNEGSKA (reference sequence). The CDR3 extends over 14 amino acids. The CDR3 sequence: CSARIPGRDSPLHF. In nucleotides, the CDR3 is TGCAGTGCTAGAATCCCAGGGAGGGATTCACCCCTCCACTTT.

J is TRBJ2-1 and V is TRBV29-1; possible D gene TRBD2, 7 bases. There are 14 residues in the CDR3. CDR1 is SQVTM, CDR2 ANQGSEA, per germline. Trimming pared 7 bases from V and 2 bases from J, leaving 15 bases between. DNA for the CDR3: TGCAGCGCGCTGTGGGGGGGCGCCTACAATGAGCAGTTCTTC. Its translation: CSALWGGAYNEQFF.

V is TRBV30 and J is TRBJ2-6; D is unresolved. Trimming shortened V by 4 bases and J by 0 bases, and 1 base separated the two germline ends. CDR1 and CDR2 from the germline V gene are GTSNPN and SVGIG (reference sequence). This CDR3 spans 12 amino acids. The CDR3 loop reads CAWNSGANVLTF. In DNA form, the CDR3 reads TGTGCCTGGAACTCTGGGGCCAACGTCCTGACTTTC.

The genes are TRBV29-1 and TRBJ2-2; 7 bases match TRBD1. The germline V gene has CDR1 SQVTM and CDR2 ANQGSEA. The CDR3 has 15 residues. Germline trimming cut 4 bases from V and 1 base from J; bases unmatched to any gene: 6. In nucleotides, the CDR3 is TGCAGCGTTGCTCTACAGGGGCTGAACACCGGGGAGCTGTTTTTT. Protein product: CSVALQGLNTGELFF.

This chain uses TRBV9 with TRBJ1-6; TRBD1 might be the D (6 bases). CDR3 size: 13 residues. CDR1 SGDLS and CDR2 YYNGEE come from the germline V gene. Trimming pared 1 base from V and 10 bases from J, leaving 9 bases between. The DNA of the CDR3 is TGTGCCAGCAGCGTAACGGGACAATCACCCCTCCACTTT. It encodes CASSVTGQSPLHF.